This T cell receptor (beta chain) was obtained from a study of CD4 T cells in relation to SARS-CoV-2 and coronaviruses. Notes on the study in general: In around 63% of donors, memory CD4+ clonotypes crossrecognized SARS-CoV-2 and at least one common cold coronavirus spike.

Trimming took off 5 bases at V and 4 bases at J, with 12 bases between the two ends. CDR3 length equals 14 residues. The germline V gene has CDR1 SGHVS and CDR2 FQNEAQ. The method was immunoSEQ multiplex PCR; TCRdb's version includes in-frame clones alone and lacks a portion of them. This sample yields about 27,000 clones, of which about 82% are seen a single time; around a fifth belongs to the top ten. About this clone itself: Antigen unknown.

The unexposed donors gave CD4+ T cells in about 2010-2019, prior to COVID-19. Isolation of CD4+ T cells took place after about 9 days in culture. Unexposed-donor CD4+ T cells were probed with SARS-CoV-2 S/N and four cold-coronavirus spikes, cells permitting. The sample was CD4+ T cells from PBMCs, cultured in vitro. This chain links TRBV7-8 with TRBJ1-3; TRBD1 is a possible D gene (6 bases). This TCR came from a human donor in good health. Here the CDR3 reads CASSARGSGNTIYF. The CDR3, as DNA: TGTGCCAGCAGCGCGAGGGGGTCCGGAAACACCATATATTTT.